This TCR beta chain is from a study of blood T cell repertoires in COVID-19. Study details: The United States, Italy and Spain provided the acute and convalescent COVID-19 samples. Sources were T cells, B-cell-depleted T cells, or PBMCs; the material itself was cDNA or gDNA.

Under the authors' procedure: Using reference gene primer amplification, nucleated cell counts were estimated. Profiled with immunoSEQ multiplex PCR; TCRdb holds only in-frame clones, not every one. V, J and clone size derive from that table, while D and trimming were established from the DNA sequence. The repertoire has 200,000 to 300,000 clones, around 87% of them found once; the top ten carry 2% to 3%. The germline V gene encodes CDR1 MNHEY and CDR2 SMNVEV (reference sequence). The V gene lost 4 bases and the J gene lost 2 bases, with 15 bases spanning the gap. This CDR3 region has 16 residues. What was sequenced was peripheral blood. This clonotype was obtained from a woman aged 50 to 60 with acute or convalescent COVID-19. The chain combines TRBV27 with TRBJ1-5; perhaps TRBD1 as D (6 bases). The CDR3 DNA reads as TGTGCCAGCAGTTCATCCAGGGGAAGCGGCAATCAGCCCCAGCATTTT. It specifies CASSSSRGSGNQPQHF.